Following are 31 T cell receptor beta chains from one sample sequenced in a study of blood T cell repertoires in COVID-19. Using immunoSEQ multiplex PCR, the repertoire was profiled, and TCRdb retains in-frame clones only, with some absent. This table holds around 300,000 clones, just under 90% found once. The specimen sequenced was peripheral blood. These receptors all stem from a woman between 50 and 59 years old with COVID-19, enrolled during active disease.

The V gene is TRBV6-2 or TRBV6-3, the J gene TRBJ1-2, with 8 bases fitting TRBD1. Germline lookup yields CDR1 MNHEY and CDR2 SVGEGT. The CDR3 is 13 residues long. Trimming removed 4 bases from V and 3 bases from J; junction bases left unmatched: 1. In DNA form, the CDR3 reads TGTGCCAGCAGTTCGGACAGGGACTATGGCTACACCTTC. This gives the protein CASSSDRDYGYTF.

CDR3 residues: CASSSGQGNYGYTF. CDR3 DNA: TGTGCCAGCAGCTCCGGACAGGGAAACTATGGCTACACCTTC. J is TRBJ1-2 and V is TRBV6-2 or TRBV6-3; 8 nucleotides match TRBD1. This CDR3 has 14 amino acids. Unmatched junction bases numbered 5, after V lost 6 bases and J lost 2 bases. Germline V gene sequence: CDR1 MNHEY, CDR2 SVGEGT.

The rearrangement uses TRBV19 and TRBJ1-2; D may be TRBD1 (5 bases). V was trimmed by 5 bases and J by 8 bases, leaving 18 bases between them. CDR1 is LNHDA and CDR2 is SQIVND in the germline V gene (reference sequence). There are 14 residues in the CDR3. In DNA, the CDR3 is TGTGCCAGTAGTCAATGGGGGGAGTTAAAAGGCTACACCTTC. It yields the protein CASSQWGELKGYTF.

The chain combines TRBV24-1 with TRBJ2-1; 7 bases match TRBD1. CDR1 and CDR2 from the germline V gene are KGHDR and SFDVKD. Trimming cost V 9 bases and J 8 bases; bases outside gene matches: 9. This CDR3 is built from 13 residues. CDR3 sequence: CATSAHRGDEQFF. The CDR3 nucleotides read TGTGCCACCTCGGCGCACAGGGGAGATGAGCAGTTCTTC.

The chain joins TRBV6-5 to TRBJ2-2, with D maybe TRBD1 (5 bases). The CDR3 contains 14 residues. The germline V and J ends were trimmed by 6 bases and 6 bases, with 14 bases remaining between them. Germline assignment: CDR1 MNHEY and CDR2 SVGAGI. CDR3: CASRTVFSPGELFF. As DNA, the CDR3 is TGTGCCAGCAGGACAGTCTTTTCTCCCGGGGAGCTGTTTTTT.

J is TRBJ2-3 and V is TRBV3-1 (or the pseudogene TRBV3-2), with 7 bases that match TRBD2. Per germline, CDR1 LGHDT and CDR2 YNNKEL (reference sequence). The CDR3 has 15 amino acids. Trimming removed 4 bases from V and 0 bases from J; junction bases left unmatched: 4. The CDR3 loop is CASSPSGHSTDTQYF. The CDR3 DNA follows: TGTGCCAGCAGCCCTAGCGGACATAGCACAGATACGCAGTATTTT.

The chain links TRBV5-8 to TRBJ2-2; D gene unclear. CDR1 and CDR2 from the germline V gene are SGHTS and YDEGEE. Trimming stripped 0 bases from V and 5 bases from J, with 5 bases between. This CDR3 has 13 residues. CDR3 loop: CASSLVQTGELFF. The CDR3 DNA reads TGTGCCAGCAGCTTGGTACAGACCGGGGAGCTGTTTTTT.

This chain links TRBV3-1 (or the pseudogene TRBV3-2) with TRBJ1-3; D is unresolved. Trimming shortened V by 3 bases and J by 7 bases, and 25 bases separated the two germline ends. The CDR3 totals 18 residues. Germline V lookup: CDR1 LGHDT, CDR2 YNNKEL (reference sequence). CDR3 in amino acids: CASSHDSSLSRGRNTIYF. In DNA, the CDR3 is TGTGCCAGCAGCCATGACTCTAGTTTGAGCCGGGGTAGGAACACCATATATTTT.

The gene calls are TRBV19 and TRBJ1-2; 8 nucleotides agree with TRBD1. This CDR3 is 17 amino acids long. J was trimmed by 3 bases and V by 3 bases; bases with no gene match: 12. Germline V lookup: CDR1 LNHDA, CDR2 SQIVND (reference sequence). The CDR3 DNA sequence: TGTGCCAGTAGTATTCTTTCGGGCGCAGGGGGCCACTATGGCTACACCTTC. This translates into CASSILSGAGGHYGYTF.

The J gene is TRBJ2-4, the V gene TRBV29-1, with 9 nucleotides matching TRBD1. CDR1 and CDR2 (germline): SQVTM, ANQGSEA. The CDR3 is made up of 17 amino acids. The J segment lost 0 bases and the V segment lost 6 bases, leaving 12 bases of the junction unmatched. The CDR3 spells CSVQDRGGWVAKNIQYF. As DNA, the CDR3 is TGCAGCGTCCAGGACAGGGGAGGTTGGGTAGCCAAAAACATTCAGTACTTC.

The chain carries TRBV6-5 and TRBJ2-2; 7 bases agree with TRBD1. This CDR3 is built from 14 residues. Germline V gives CDR1 MNHEY, CDR2 SVGAGI. J was trimmed by 6 bases and V by 6 bases; bases with no gene match: 7. The CDR3 protein is CASRPPTGSGELFF. DNA for the CDR3: TGTGCCAGCAGGCCCCCGACAGGGTCCGGGGAGCTGTTTTTT.

V usage is TRBV3-1 (or the pseudogene TRBV3-2) and J usage is TRBJ2-7; 9 bases are a match to TRBD2. The ends lost 3 bases at V and 4 bases at J; junction bases unmatched: 13. The CDR3 covers 17 residues. Per the germline V gene, CDR1 is LGHDT and CDR2 is YNNKEL (reference sequence). CDR3 in DNA: TGTGCCAGCAGCCAGTATACAACAGGCGCGGGAGGGTACGAGCAGTACTTC. It specifies CASSQYTTGAGGYEQYF.

The rearrangement uses TRBV6-5 and TRBJ2-5; D gene uncertain. The CDR3 is 14 amino acids. Trimming left V 0 bases short and J 1 base short, with 6 bases between. Germline V gene lookup returns CDR1 MNHEY and CDR2 SVGAGI. Here the CDR3 reads CASSYSFSQETQYF. In DNA, the CDR3 is TGTGCCAGCAGTTACTCGTTCTCCCAAGAGACCCAGTACTTC.

This chain uses TRBV27 with TRBJ2-1; D is perhaps TRBD1 (5 bases). Trimming removed 2 bases from V and 0 bases from J, with 11 bases in between. CDR3 size: 16 residues. CDR1 MNHEY and CDR2 SMNVEV come from the germline V gene (reference sequence). The CDR3 loop is CASSLQGSSSYNEQFF. For the CDR3, the DNA is TGTGCCAGCAGTTTACAGGGTTCTAGCTCCTACAATGAGCAGTTCTTC.

In its sample, this clone was seen once. J is TRBJ2-1 and V is TRBV5-5; 10 bases match TRBD1. The V segment lost 3 bases and the J segment 4 bases; nucleotides outside the gene matches: 1. The CDR3 covers 14 residues. Per germline, CDR1 SGHKS and CDR2 YYEKEE (reference sequence). The CDR3 DNA follows: TGTGCCAGCAGCTGGGGACAGGGGTACAATGAGCAGTTCTTC. Residues: CASSWGQGYNEQFF.

V gene TRBV5-6 combines with J gene TRBJ2-3; the D gene is possibly TRBD1 (6 bases). V was clipped by 3 bases and J by 2 bases, with 16 bases between them. In germline, CDR1 is SGHDT, CDR2 YYEEEE. The CDR3 totals 16 residues. The CDR3 DNA sequence: TGTGCCAGCAGCTACACAGGGCTTGGCTCCACAGATACGCAGTATTTT. Translating gives CASSYTGLGSTDTQYF.

The chain carries TRBV7-2 and TRBJ1-2, with a tentative D call TRBD1 (6 bases). In germline, CDR1 is SGHTA, CDR2 FQGNSA. The CDR3 sequence is 15 residues long. Trimming cost V 1 base and J 8 bases, with 17 bases left between them. CDR3 nucleotide sequence: TGTGCCAGCAGCTTAGTTGGACAGAGGGGGGGCGGCTACACCTTC. Amino acid sequence: CASSLVGQRGGGYTF.

This clone occurred a few times. The chain uses TRBV6-4 and TRBJ1-2; D is perhaps TRBD1 (6 bases). This CDR3 is 14 amino acids long. Germline loops: CDR1 MRHNA, CDR2 SNTAGT. V lost 9 bases to trimming and J lost 2 bases, with 16 bases between them. The CDR3 sequence is CASRQDPGNYGYTF. CDR3 bases: TGTGCCAGTAGACAGGACCCGGGGAACTATGGCTACACCTTC.

The genes are TRBV5-1 and TRBJ1-2; no clear D. This CDR3 has 12 residues. The V end lost 0 bases, the J end lost 6 bases, and 6 bases lay between the germline ends. Germline CDR1 and CDR2: SGHRS and YFSETQ. The CDR3 nucleotides read TGCGCCAGCAGCTTGGATTACAATGGCTACACCTTC. Translation: CASSLDYNGYTF.

The chain couples TRBV30 to TRBJ2-2; a weak D match, TRBD1 (5 bases). Germline V gene sequence: CDR1 GTSNPN, CDR2 SVGIG (reference sequence). V was pared by 5 bases and J by 5 bases, with 15 bases between. The CDR3 extends over 14 amino acids. CDR3 nucleotides: TGTGCCTGGGAAAGAGACAGACTTACCGGGGAGCTGTTTTTT. It is translated as CAWERDRLTGELFF.

The chain combines TRBV7-9 with TRBJ2-1, with a tentative D call TRBD2 (6 bases). V lost 4 bases, J lost 8 bases, and 9 bases lay in between. CDR3 length: 12 residues. Germline V lookup: CDR1 SEHNR, CDR2 FQNEAQ (reference sequence). The CDR3 DNA reads as TGTGCCAGCAGCTACGGGGGTGATGAGCAGTTCTTC. It codes for CASSYGGDEQFF. The complete variable domain, with remaining parts taken from reference TRBV7-9 and TRBJ2-1, reads DTGVSQNPRHKITKRGQNVTFRCDPISEHNRLYWYRQTLGQGPEFLTYFQNEAQLEKSRLLSDRFSAERPKGSFSTLEIQRTEQGDSAMYLCASSYGGDEQFFGPGTRLTVL.

The chain links TRBV5-1 to TRBJ2-5; D perhaps matches TRBD1 (6 bases). The germline V gene encodes CDR1 SGHRS and CDR2 YFSETQ. Trimming left V 3 bases short and J 4 bases short, with 19 bases between. The CDR3 is 16 amino acids. CDR3 DNA sequence: TGCGCCAGCAGCTCAAGGCGGACAGTTGGCGGAGAGACCCAGTACTTC. This translates into CASSSRRTVGGETQYF.

This sequence joins TRBV27 and TRBJ1-2, with D perhaps TRBD1 (5 bases). Germline lookup yields CDR1 MNHEY and CDR2 SMNVEV (reference sequence). Trimming took 4 bases from V and 6 from J, leaving 12 bases between them. This CDR3 region has 13 residues. The CDR3 region is CASSSGGRDGYTF. Here the CDR3 DNA reads TGTGCCAGCAGTTCGGGGGGGAGGGATGGCTACACCTTC.

The J gene is TRBJ2-1, the V gene TRBV4-1; 13 nucleotides match TRBD2. The germline CDR1 and CDR2 sequences are MGHRA and YSYEKL. This CDR3 spans 17 amino acids. The J segment lost 7 bases and the V segment lost 2 bases, leaving 8 bases of the junction unmatched. CDR3 nucleotides: TGCGCCAGCAGCCAACGATGGACTAGCGGGAGTCGGAATGAGCAGTTCTTC. Residues: CASSQRWTSGSRNEQFF.

The rearrangement joins TRBV6-5 to TRBJ1-5, with D hard to call. Trimming pared 6 bases from V and 4 bases from J, leaving 4 bases between. Germline assignment: CDR1 MNHEY and CDR2 SVGAGI. The CDR3 covers 11 residues. The CDR3 DNA sequence: TGTGCCAGCAGACAAAATCAGCCCCAGCATTTT. Its protein is CASRQNQPQHF.

CDR3 DNA: TGTGCCAGTAGTCCCCGGGACAGGGAGCAGTTCTTC. Translation gives CASSPRDREQFF. This chain joins TRBV19 and TRBJ2-1; 8 bases are a match to TRBD1. CDR1 is LNHDA and CDR2 is SQIVND in the germline V gene (reference sequence). The CDR3 sequence is 12 residues long. V shed 5 bases and J 10 bases; nucleotides not matched to a gene: 4.

The genes are TRBV25-1 and TRBJ1-1; the match to TRBD1 covers 7 bases. The CDR3 is made up of 15 amino acids. Germline-derived CDR1 and CDR2 are MGHDK and SYGVNS. Germline trimming cut 6 bases from V and 0 bases from J; bases unmatched to any gene: 7. The CDR3 is CASRRTGQVNTEAFF. CDR3 bases: TGTGCCAGCAGGAGGACAGGACAGGTGAACACTGAAGCTTTCTTT.

The rearrangement joins TRBV6-1 to TRBJ1-2, with TRBD1 matching 9 bases. The CDR3 covers 17 residues. Germline values: CDR1 MNHNS, CDR2 SASEGT. V was pared by 2 bases and J by 10 bases, with 17 bases of the junction left unmatched. The CDR3 DNA reads as TGTGCCAGCAGTGAAAGAGGGGTCCCGGACAGGGGAAACGCCTACACCTTC. It codes for CASSERGVPDRGNAYTF.

The gene calls are TRBV28 and TRBJ1-5; D might be TRBD1 (5 bases). Trimming took 5 bases from V and 2 from J, leaving 10 bases between them. The CDR3 has 14 residues. The germline CDR1 and CDR2 sequences are MDHEN and SYDVKM. CDR3 sequence: CASSGGVGNQPQHF. DNA of the CDR3: TGTGCCAGCAGTGGGGGGGTGGGCAATCAGCCCCAGCATTTT.

CDR3 sequence (DNA): TGTGCCACCAGTGATTGGAGCGGGACAGGGGGAAGCAATGAGCAGTTCTTC. This codes for CATSDWSGTGGSNEQFF. The genes are TRBV24-1 and TRBJ2-1, with TRBD1 matching 11 bases. After removal of 2 bases from V and 6 bases from J, the junction contained 8 bases not matched to a gene. The CDR3 loop spans 17 amino acids. CDR1 and CDR2 from the germline V gene are KGHDR and SFDVKD.

The rearrangement joins TRBV3-1 (or the pseudogene TRBV3-2) to TRBJ1-3, with TRBD1 as a possible D gene (6 bases). The CDR3 has 18 residues. V lost 0 bases and J 0 bases, leaving 15 bases between the germline ends. Germline V gives CDR1 LGHDT, CDR2 YNNKEL (reference sequence). DNA of the CDR3: TGTGCCAGCAGCCAAGAGAACGTCGGGGGGCACTCTGGAAACACCATATATTTT. Its translation: CASSQENVGGHSGNTIYF.